The next 5 T cell receptor beta chains were all read from a single sample in a study of blood T cell repertoires in COVID-19. Here immunoSEQ multiplex PCR was the method, and the copy in TCRdb shows in-frame clones only, minus some. In the table there are 66,000 or so clones, around four fifths of which are singletons. The sample consisted of peripheral blood. The receptor set was obtained from a human donor in a cohort sampled during active COVID-19.

This clone was detected a few times. The chain couples TRBV5-6 to TRBJ2-7; D may be TRBD2 (5 bases). This CDR3 contains 15 residues. The V and J ends lost 0 bases and 2 bases respectively, with 12 bases between them. Germline V gives CDR1 SGHDT, CDR2 YYEEEE. The CDR3 protein is CASSLGPGGPYEQYF. The CDR3 DNA reads as TGTGCCAGCAGCTTGGGACCAGGCGGGCCCTACGAGCAGTACTTC.

This clone occurred once. This chain joins TRBV28 and TRBJ1-1; 10 bases align to TRBD1. Germline CDR1 and CDR2: MDHEN and SYDVKM. There are 14 residues in the CDR3. V trimming: 5 bases; J trimming: 7 bases; junction bases outside the gene matches: 7. CDR3 coding DNA: TGTGCCAGCAGTCCCGGGACAGGGGTGATTGAAGCTTTCTTT. Translation: CASSPGTGVIEAFF. The full variable domain, rest sourced from reference TRBV28 and TRBJ1-1, is DVKVTQSSRYLVKRTGEKVFLECVQDMDHENMFWYRQDPGLGLRLIYFSYDVKMKEKGDIPEGYSVSREKKERFSLILESASTNQTSMYLCASSPGTGVIEAFFGQGTRLTVV.

This chain connects TRBV4-2 to TRBJ2-1; 7 nucleotides align to TRBD2. Germline V gene lookup returns CDR1 LGHNA and CDR2 YNFKEQ. The CDR3 runs to 15 residues. Losses at the gene ends were 0 bases for V and 7 bases for J; bases not matched to a gene: 6. The CDR3 region is CASSQEGLGGNEQFF. The CDR3 DNA reads as TGTGCCAGCAGCCAAGAGGGACTGGGAGGGAATGAGCAGTTCTTC.

This clone showed up just a few times. The chain carries TRBV18 and TRBJ2-7, with a possible D match to TRBD2 (5 bases). Per germline, CDR1 KGHSH and CDR2 LQKENI. V lost 3 bases, J lost 3 bases, and 6 bases lay in between. The CDR3 length is 12 residues. CDR3 in DNA: TGTGCCAGCTCACCTGGACTCTACGAGCAGTACTTC. Its protein is CASSPGLYEQYF.

This chain joins TRBV6-2 or TRBV6-3 and TRBJ2-7; D ambiguous. Germline-derived CDR1 and CDR2 are MNHEY and SVGEGT. The CDR3 length is 14 residues. V gave up 5 bases and J gave up 1 base, with 12 bases separating them. The CDR3 region is CASSGASGSYEQYF. CDR3 DNA sequence: TGTGCCAGCAGTGGTGCCAGTGGTTCCTACGAGCAGTACTTC.